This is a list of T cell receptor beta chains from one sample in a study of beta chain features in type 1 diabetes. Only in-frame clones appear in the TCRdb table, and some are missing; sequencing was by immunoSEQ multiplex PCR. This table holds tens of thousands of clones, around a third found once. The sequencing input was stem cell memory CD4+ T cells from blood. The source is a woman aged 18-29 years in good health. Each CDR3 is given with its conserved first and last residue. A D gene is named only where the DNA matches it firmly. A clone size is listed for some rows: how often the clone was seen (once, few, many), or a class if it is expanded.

CASSPTSLAGSDTQYF	TGTGCCAGCTCACCAACGTCGCTAGCGGGATCAGATACGCAGTATTTT	TRBJ2-3	TRBV18	NA	TRBD2
CASSPQSLAVYNEQFF	TGTGCCAGCTCACCACAGTCTCTAGCGGTCTACAATGAGCAGTTCTTC	TRBJ2-1	TRBV18	NA	TRBD2
CASSQTGQGGTEAFF	TGCGCCAGCAGCCAAACCGGACAGGGAGGGACTGAAGCTTTCTTT	TRBJ1-1	TRBV4-1	NA	TRBD1
CALRVQETQYF	TGTGCCCTCCGGGTTCAAGAGACCCAGTACTTC	TRBJ2-5	TRBV30	NA	NA
CASSRQQLNQPQHF	TGTGCCAGTAGTCGGCAACAGCTAAATCAGCCCCAGCATTTT	TRBJ1-5	TRBV19	NA	NA
CASSLSRTGRVSYGYTF	TGTGCCAGCAGCTTATCCCGGACAGGAAGAGTTTCCTATGGCTACACCTTC	TRBJ1-2	TRBV7-8	NA	TRBD1
CASSLRVSTEAFF	TGTGCCAGCAGCTTGCGGGTGAGCACTGAAGCTTTCTTT	TRBJ1-1	TRBV11-3	few	NA
CASSLATGTSSWNEQFF	TGTGCCAGCAGCTTAGCGACAGGGACTAGCTCCTGGAATGAGCAGTTCTTC	TRBJ2-1	TRBV7-2	NA	TRBD2
CASSQAGGASADTQYF	TGTGCCAGCAGCCAAGCTGGAGGGGCTAGCGCAGATACGCAGTATTTT	TRBJ2-3	TRBV14	once	NA
CASSSGREGAQYF	TGTGCTAGCAGCTCGGGCAGGGAAGGAGCCCAGTACTTC	TRBJ2-5	TRBV7-7	NA	NA
CASSELRAGAYEQYF	TGTGCCAGCAGTGAACTAAGGGCAGGGGCCTACGAGCAGTACTTC	TRBJ2-7	TRBV25-1	NA	NA
CSVEDGQGKDGYTF	TGCAGCGTTGAAGATGGGCAGGGGAAAGACGGCTACACCTTC	TRBJ1-2	TRBV29-1	few	NA
CASSFQGRDTQYF	TGTGCCAGCAGCTTTCAGGGTAGAGATACGCAGTATTTT	TRBJ2-3	TRBV7-3	few	NA
CASSLFGLVTGELFF	TGCGCCAGCAGCTTGTTTGGCCTCGTCACCGGGGAGCTGTTTTTT	TRBJ2-2	TRBV5-1	few	NA
CASSSSDRVGTEAFF	TGTGCCAGTAGTTCCTCTGACAGGGTGGGAACTGAAGCTTTCTTT	TRBJ1-1	TRBV19	few	TRBD1
CATRLAGTDTQYF	TGTGCCACAAGACTAGCGGGCACAGATACGCAGTATTTT	TRBJ2-3	TRBV6-5	NA	TRBD2
CASSPGQNYGYTF	TGTGCCAGCAGCCCGGGACAGAACTATGGCTACACCTTC	TRBJ1-2	TRBV7-2	few	TRBD1
CASSELATNEKLFF	TGTGCCAGCAGTGAATTAGCAACTAATGAAAAACTGTTTTTT	TRBJ1-4	TRBV25-1	few	NA
CASSYVYVGSNEKLFF	TGTGCCAGCAGTTACGTTTATGTCGGTTCTAATGAAAAACTGTTTTTT	TRBJ1-4	TRBV6-5	NA	NA
CASSLRGLQETQYF	TGTGCCAGCAGCCTAAGGGGCCTTCAAGAGACCCAGTACTTC	TRBJ2-5	TRBV5-6	NA	NA
CATSTPNRGGWNTEAFF	TGTGCCACCAGCACGCCGAACAGGGGGGGATGGAACACTGAAGCTTTCTTT	TRBJ1-1	TRBV15	NA	TRBD1
CASSEWGSTSGRARDTQYF	TGTGCCAGCAGCGAATGGGGTAGTACTAGCGGGAGGGCCAGAGATACGCAGTATTTT	TRBJ2-3	TRBV7-2	few	TRBD2
CASSVGRSDTQYF	TGTGCCAGCAGCGTAGGTCGTTCAGATACGCAGTATTTT	TRBJ2-3	TRBV9	few	NA
CASSLGGGGNTEAFF	TGCGCCAGCAGCTTGGGCGGGGGGGGAAACACTGAAGCTTTCTTT	TRBJ1-1	TRBV5-1	NA	NA
CASSLEGLAINEQFF	TGCGCCAGCAGCTTGGAAGGACTAGCGATTAATGAGCAGTTCTTC	TRBJ2-1	TRBV5-1	few	TRBD2
CSADRQTPWGYTF	TGCAGCGCCGATAGACAGACGCCCTGGGGCTACACCTTC	TRBJ1-2	TRBV29-1	NA	NA
CASSMDRPPETQYF	TGCGCCAGCAGCATGGACAGGCCACCGGAGACCCAGTACTTC	TRBJ2-5	TRBV5-1	few	TRBD1
CASSPQWDRGLNTEAFF	TGTGCCAGCAGCCCCCAATGGGACAGGGGGCTAAACACTGAAGCTTTCTTT	TRBJ1-1	TRBV11-1	few	TRBD1
CASSLDRTIWATQYF	TGTGCCAGCAGCTTAGACAGGACTATCTGGGCGACCCAGTACTTC	TRBJ2-5	TRBV11-2	few	NA